Listed below are T cell receptor beta chains from one sample, sequenced in a study of graft-versus-host responses after intestinal transplantation. Produced via immunoSEQ multiplex PCR; TCRdb's table is partial and in-frame only. The data hold over 15,000 clones, with around nine tenths observed a single time. The source material was PBMCs, sampled about 350 days after transplant. The receptors here all came from a human patient who received an intestinal transplant, so some T cells may come from the graft donor. CDR3s include the opening cysteine and the closing phenylalanine or tryptophan. A D gene is named only where the DNA matches it firmly. Not all rows give a size; the values are once, few, many and, for expanded clones, a class.

D	V	J	size	DNA	CDR3
.	TRBV5-1	TRBJ2-1	.	TGCGCCAGCAGCGGGGTAGAGGGGCATTACAATGAGCAGTTCTTC	CASSGVEGHYNEQFF
.	TRBV13	TRBJ2-1	.	TGTGCCAGCAGCTTAGTACAAGGGCGAGGCAATGAGCAGTTCTTC	CASSLVQGRGNEQFF
TRBD1	TRBV6-1	TRBJ2-1	.	TGTGCCAGCCGGGACAGGGGCAGTGAGCAGTTCTTC	CASRDRGSEQFF
TRBD2	TRBV5-1	TRBJ2-7	once	TGCGCCAGCAGCGGATCCCTTACTAGCGGGAGCGACGAGCAGTACTTC	CASSGSLTSGSDEQYF
.	TRBV6-5	TRBJ1-1	.	TGTGCCAGCAGTTACTCCGCAGGATCGAACACTGAAGCTTTCTTT	CASSYSAGSNTEAFF
TRBD2	TRBV7-3	TRBJ2-1	.	TGTGCCAGCAGCTTATTTGGGACTAGCGGATATGAGCAGTTCTTC	CASSLFGTSGYEQFF
.	TRBV7-3	TRBJ2-3	.	TGTGCCAGCAGCTTAAATAAAGTCGGTAGGGCCGGAGATACGCAGTATTTT	CASSLNKVGRAGDTQYF
TRBD2	TRBV2	TRBJ2-1	.	TGTGCCAGCAGTGGGGGACTAGCGGGGAGTGATGAGCAGTTCTTC	CASSGGLAGSDEQFF
TRBD1	TRBV9	TRBJ2-1	.	TGTGCCAGCAGCGTCACAGGGGAAAATATTGATGAGCAGTTCTTC	CASSVTGENIDEQFF
.	TRBV28	TRBJ1-3	.	TGTGCCAGCAGCCTGCGGCCCTTCTCTGGAAACACCATATATTTT	CASSLRPFSGNTIYF
TRBD1	TRBV9	TRBJ2-7	.	TGTGCCAGCAGTATACAGGGGAACGAGCAGTACTTC	CASSIQGNEQYF
.	TRBV6-1	TRBJ2-7	.	TGTGCCAGCACCCCACAGGGTGGGGCCTACGAGCAGTACTTC	CASTPQGGAYEQYF
.	TRBV10-3	TRBJ1-2	.	TGTGCCATCAGACACCCTCCTTTCACAGACCCAAACTATGGCTACACCTTC	CAIRHPPFTDPNYGYTF